A single sample gave rise to the 6 T cell receptor beta chains below, sequenced in a study of PD-1 blockade in classical Hodgkin lymphoma. Assay: immunoSEQ multiplex PCR; the TCRdb copy retains only in-frame clones and omits some. The sample has approximately 10,000 clones; roughly 84% are singletons. After autologous stem cell transplantation all patients relapsed, and prior brentuximab vedotin exposure differed between cohorts. Sample: peripheral blood mononuclear cells (PBMCs), taken at baseline. All receptors come from a human donor with classical Hodgkin lymphoma.

V and J are TRBV27 and TRBJ1-2, with 9 bases matching TRBD1. After removal of 6 bases from V and 0 bases from J, the junction contained 2 bases not matched to a gene. Germline CDR1 and CDR2: MNHEY and SMNVEV (reference sequence). The CDR3 extends over 14 amino acids. The CDR3 reads CASRGDRANYGYTF. The DNA of the CDR3 is TGTGCCAGCAGGGGGGACAGGGCTAACTATGGCTACACCTTC.

The chain has TRBV6-5 and TRBJ2-2; the D is unclear. This CDR3 has 15 residues. Per the germline V gene, CDR1 is MNHEY and CDR2 is SVGAGI. V was clipped by 2 bases and J by 1 base, with 8 bases between them. CDR3 DNA: TGTGCCAGCAGTTACAATCCCGAGAACACCGGGGAGCTGTTTTTT. As protein: CASSYNPENTGELFF.

This clone appeared once. The J gene is TRBJ1-1, the V gene TRBV7-3; D call uncertain. The CDR3 is 13 residues long. Germline CDR1 and CDR2: SGHTA and FQGTGA. Trimming took off 6 bases at V and 3 bases at J, with 11 bases between the two ends. CDR3 sequence (DNA): TGTGCCAGCAGTTTTTGGGTGGACACTGAAGCTTTCTTT. Translated, it gives CASSFWVDTEAFF.

This chain uses TRBV7-2 with TRBJ2-3; weak D call: TRBD2 (7 bases). Germline V gives CDR1 SGHTA, CDR2 FQGNSA. The CDR3 has 17 residues. With 5 bases removed from V and 6 bases from J, the gap between germline ends came to 24 bases. CDR3 region: CASSIHYWGGRLDTQYF. The CDR3 DNA reads as TGTGCCAGCAGCATACACTACTGGGGGGGCAGGTTGGATACGCAGTATTTT.

This chain links TRBV5-1 with TRBJ1-4, with TRBD1 identical over 8 bases. The CDR3 is 18 amino acids. The germline CDR1 and CDR2 sequences are SGHRS and YFSETQ. The V segment lost 1 base and the J segment 3 bases; nucleotides outside the gene matches: 11. CDR3 coding DNA: TGCGCCAGCAGCTTGAGCTCGACAGGGGCTTGGGCTAATGAAAAACTGTTTTTT. This gives the protein CASSLSSTGAWANEKLFF.

The genes are TRBV4-1 and TRBJ1-2; D remains ambiguous. CDR3 length: 15 residues. V shed 4 bases and J shed 2 bases, with 14 bases lying between them. The germline V gene has CDR1 MGHRA and CDR2 YSYEKL. The CDR3 bases are TGCGCCAGCAGCCTTACAAAGGCCCTGAACTATGGCTACACCTTC. This gives the protein CASSLTKALNYGYTF.